The 13 T cell receptor beta chains listed next were all sequenced from one sample in a study of response to subunit inactivated influenza vaccine. TCRdb reprocessed the RT-PCR reads via MiXCR and lists one record per CDR3 protein. The table lists more than 150,000 distinct CDR3 sequences, about 10% of them singletons. Sequences were derived from CD8+ T cells sorted from PBMCs, sampled around 25 months after vaccination. These TCRs come from a man between 50 and 69 years old who received an inactivated influenza vaccine.

The table lists this clonotype with a few counts. The chain uses TRBV25-1 and TRBJ2-3; D call uncertain. CDR1 is MGHDK and CDR2 is SYGVNS in the germline V gene. Trimming cost V 0 bases and J 5 bases, with 18 bases left between them. This CDR3 spans 17 amino acids. The CDR3, as DNA: TGTGCCAGCAGTGAATATAACCCCACAAGGGATAGAGATACGCAGTATTTT. The encoded protein is CASSEYNPTRDRDTQYF. The full variable domain, completed using reference TRBV25-1 and TRBJ2-3, is EADIYQTPRYLVIGTGKKITLECSQTMGHDKMYWYQQDPGMELHLIHYSYGVNSTEKGDLSSESTVSRIRTEHFPLTLESARPSHTSQYLCASSEYNPTRDRDTQYFGPGTRLTVL.

The chain employs TRBV5-1 and TRBJ2-5; 8 positions agree with TRBD2. CDR3 length: 15 amino acids. V trimming: 4 bases; J trimming: 2 bases; junction bases outside the gene matches: 7. Germline V gives CDR1 SGHRS, CDR2 YFSETQ. The CDR3 DNA follows: TGCGCCAGCAGCCCGGGACTAGGACTTCAAGAGACCCAGTACTTC. It specifies CASSPGLGLQETQYF.

CDR3 region: CASSLEAYGTNAGKLFF. Here the CDR3 DNA reads TGTGCCAGCAGCTTAGAGGCTTACGGGACCAACGCCGGAAAACTGTTTTTT. J is TRBJ1-4 and V is TRBV11-2, with D possibly matching TRBD1 (5 bases). This CDR3 is 17 amino acids long. Germline loops: CDR1 SGHAT, CDR2 FQNNGV. V was trimmed by 0 bases and J by 10 bases, leaving 21 bases between them.

The chain couples TRBV20-1 to TRBJ2-7; D might be TRBD1 (5 bases). V was trimmed by 6 bases and J by 4 bases, leaving 19 bases between them. CDR3 length: 14 amino acids. Germline CDR1 DFQATT, CDR2 SNEGSKA (reference sequence). This CDR3 reads CSAEDGLGAYEQYF. CDR3 DNA sequence: TGCAGTGCGGAAGACGGGTTAGGGGCTTACGAGCAGTACTTC.

This clonotype was seen many times. The chain links TRBV7-2 to TRBJ2-5, with a possible D match to TRBD1 (6 bases). Trimming took off 0 bases at V and 3 bases at J, with 8 bases between the two ends. This CDR3 has 14 amino acids. From germline, CDR1 is SGHTA and CDR2 FQGNSA. The CDR3, as DNA: TGTGCCAGCAGCTTAGCAGGGGGTAAAGAGACCCAGTACTTC. This translates into CASSLAGGKETQYF. Based on the CDR3 plus reference TRBV7-2 and TRBJ2-5, the full variable domain is GAGVSQSPSNKVTEKGKDVELRCDPISGHTALYWYRQSLGQGLEFLIYFQGNSAPDKSGLPSDRFSAERTGGSVSTLTIQRTQQEDSAVYLCASSLAGGKETQYFGPGTRLLVL.

This clonotype was counted between two and nine times. The CDR3: CASSPQQGLGEQYF. The CDR3, as DNA: TGTGCCAGCAGCCCACAACAGGGGCTAGGCGAGCAGTACTTC. The chain couples TRBV7-9 to TRBJ2-7; 7 nucleotides match TRBD1. The CDR3 has 14 amino acids. CDR1 and CDR2 from the germline V gene are SEHNR and FQNEAQ (reference sequence). V trimming: 5 bases; J trimming: 6 bases; junction bases outside the gene matches: 10.

This clonotype was picked up a small number of times. The chain combines TRBV7-2 with TRBJ2-1; tentatively, D is TRBD1 (5 bases). Germline V gene lookup returns CDR1 SGHTA and CDR2 FQGNSA. The length of the CDR3 is 13 residues. V was pared by 0 bases and J by 10 bases, with 10 bases between. The DNA of the CDR3 is TGTGCCAGCAGCTTAGCGTTCCGGACAGAGCAGTTCTTC. It is translated as CASSLAFRTEQFF. The full variable domain, completed using reference TRBV7-2 and TRBJ2-1, is GAGVSQSPSNKVTEKGKDVELRCDPISGHTALYWYRQSLGQGLEFLIYFQGNSAPDKSGLPSDRFSAERTGGSVSTLTIQRTQQEDSAVYLCASSLAFRTEQFFGPGTRLTVL.

V and J are TRBV3-1 and TRBJ2-7, with D perhaps TRBD2 (7 bases). The CDR3 is 16 residues long. Trimming pared 0 bases from V and 0 bases from J, leaving 12 bases between. Germline V gene lookup returns CDR1 LGHDT and CDR2 YNNKEL (reference sequence). CDR3 bases: TGTGCCAGCAGCCAAGATGGCGGGGGCGTCTCCTACGAGCAGTACTTC. Translation gives CASSQDGGGVSYEQYF.

The chain links TRBV12-3 or TRBV12-4 to TRBJ1-5; weak D call: TRBD1 (6 bases). V was cut by 1 base and J by 6 bases, with 13 bases left in between. The CDR3 has 15 amino acids. For the CDR3, the DNA is TGTGCCAGCAGTTTAGACGGGGTAGGGGGTCAGCCCCAGCATTTT. It specifies CASSLDGVGGQPQHF.

The V and J genes are TRBV19 and TRBJ2-7; TRBD1 is a possible D gene (6 bases). V was shortened by 3 bases and J by 2 bases, with 14 bases between the two germline ends. CDR3 length: 15 amino acids. Per germline, CDR1 LNHDA and CDR2 SQIVND (reference sequence). CDR3 sequence: CASSIGQGKAYEQYF. DNA of the CDR3: TGTGCCAGTAGTATTGGCCAGGGGAAAGCCTACGAGCAGTACTTC.

Regarding this clonotype: Possible read error: a much larger clone is one base away. The V and J genes are TRBV6-5 and TRBJ1-1, with D unresolved. The CDR3 loop spans 13 amino acids. Germline-derived CDR1 and CDR2 are MNHEY and SVGAGI. The CDR3 DNA follows: TGTGCCAGCAGTTACAAGTCGAACACTGAAGCTCTCTTT. As protein: CASSYKSNTEALF.

This clonotype was seen a handful of times. The gene calls are TRBV6-2 or TRBV6-3 and TRBJ2-3; D possibly corresponds to TRBD2 (7 bases). Trimming took 5 bases from V and 4 from J, leaving 19 bases between them. The germline gives CDR1 MNHEY, CDR2 SVGEGT. This CDR3 is 16 amino acids long. The CDR3 loop reads CASSTRDRTRADTQYF. CDR3 in DNA: TGTGCCAGCAGTACCCGAGACAGGACTAGGGCAGATACGCAGTATTTT.

This clonotype was counted many times. V and J are TRBV15 and TRBJ2-2, with TRBD1 as a possible D gene (6 bases). Germline CDR1 reads LNHNV; CDR2 reads YYDKDF (reference sequence). Trimming took 0 bases from V and 5 from J, leaving 13 bases between them. This CDR3 is 16 amino acids long. This chain's CDR3 is CATSRESGVRTGELFF. The CDR3 nucleotides read TGTGCCACCAGCAGAGAGTCAGGGGTTCGGACCGGGGAGCTGTTTTTT.